A single sample is the source of the 5 T cell receptor beta chains below, sequenced in a study of blood T cells in healthy people across ages (dated by TCRdb to the mid-2010s). The library came from 5' RACE. The instrument was an Illumina HiSeq 2500. A second PCR of roughly 6 to 11 cycles was run with a J-beta primer mix and a sample-barcoded 5' primer. The public reads were run again by TCRdb, first through fastp at Q25 and then through MiXCR, and only productive beta chains were kept. Duplicate CDR3 protein sequences are folded into a single record with the most common DNA and genes. The sample data list about 640,000 distinct CDR3 sequences, and about 54% of these were observed just once. The leading ten clones occupy around 37% of the sample. Sample: blood. The receptors were sampled from a man aged 55 to 70 in good health.

This rearrangement joins TRBV20-1 to TRBJ2-5; TRBD1 or TRBD2 may be the D gene (5 bases each). V dropped 1 base and J dropped 4 bases, with 10 bases sitting between them. CDR1 and CDR2 (germline): DFQATT, SNEGSKA (reference sequence). This CDR3 region has 13 residues. The CDR3 protein is CSARVGGSETQYF. The CDR3 DNA sequence: TGCAGTGCTAGAGTTGGGGGATCAGAGACCCAGTACTTC.

The chain combines TRBV12-3 or TRBV12-4 with TRBJ2-5; 7 bases agree with TRBD1. CDR3 length: 14 amino acids. With V trimmed by 4 bases and J by 5 bases, 7 bases remained unmatched. CDR3 in DNA: TGTGCCAGCAGTTCAATACAGGGGTGGGAGACCCAGTACTTC. Translated: CASSSIQGWETQYF.

The chain couples TRBV12-3 or TRBV12-4 to TRBJ1-5, with TRBD1 as a possible D gene (6 bases). Trimming pared 6 bases from V and 1 base from J, leaving 13 bases between. This CDR3 has 15 amino acids. CDR3 amino acids: CASSYGTTSNQPQHF. The CDR3 nucleotides are TGTGCCAGCAGCTATGGGACAACAAGCAATCAGCCCCAGCATTTT.

V usage is TRBV14 and J usage is TRBJ2-1, with 9 bases lining up with TRBD1. The CDR3 totals 15 residues. Unmatched junction bases numbered 9, after V lost 4 bases and J lost 8 bases. CDR1 and CDR2 from the germline V gene are SGHDN and FVKESK. CDR3 amino acids: CASSPLGTGFDEQFF. CDR3 DNA sequence: TGTGCCAGCAGCCCCCTCGGGACAGGGTTCGATGAGCAGTTCTTC.

The table lists this clonotype with a few counts. This sequence joins TRBV12-3 or TRBV12-4 and TRBJ2-1, with no clear D. This CDR3 spans 14 amino acids. Trimming took off 8 bases at V and 2 bases at J, with 13 bases between the two ends. In DNA form, the CDR3 reads TGTGCCAGCGGAGTAGTGGCGACCTACAATGAGCAGTTCTTC. This encodes CASGVVATYNEQFF.